The present T cell receptor (beta chain) was sequenced within a study of cytomegalovirus exposure and HLA in healthy donors. The germline V gene has CDR1 SGHRS and CDR2 YFSETQ. Trimming stripped 0 bases from V and 0 bases from J, with 10 bases between. The CDR3 totals 16 residues. The PCR used 60 Vbeta and 13 Jbeta primers. TCRdb keeps only in-frame clones here, not all; method: immunoSEQ multiplex PCR. The table records hundreds of thousands of clones, roughly 70% of them present only once. The chain links TRBV5-1 to TRBJ2-1; D call uncertain. This TCR came from a female donor in good health and CMV-seronegative. The sequenced sample was PBMCs. The chain's CDR3 is CASSLGASASYNEQFF. CDR3 nucleotide sequence: TGCGCCAGCAGCTTGGGAGCCAGCGCCTCCTACAATGAGCAGTTCTTC.